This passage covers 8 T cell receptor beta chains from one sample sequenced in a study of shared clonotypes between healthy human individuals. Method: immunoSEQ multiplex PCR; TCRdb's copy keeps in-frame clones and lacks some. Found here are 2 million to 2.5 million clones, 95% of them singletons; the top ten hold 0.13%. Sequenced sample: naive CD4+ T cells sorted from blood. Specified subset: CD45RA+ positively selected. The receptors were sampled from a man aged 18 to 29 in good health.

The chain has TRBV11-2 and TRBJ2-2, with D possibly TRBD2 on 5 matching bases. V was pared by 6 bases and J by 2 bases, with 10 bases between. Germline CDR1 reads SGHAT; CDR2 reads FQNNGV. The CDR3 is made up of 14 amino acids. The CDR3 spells CASREVANTGELFF. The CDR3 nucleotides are TGTGCCAGCAGGGAGGTGGCAAACACCGGGGAGCTGTTTTTT.

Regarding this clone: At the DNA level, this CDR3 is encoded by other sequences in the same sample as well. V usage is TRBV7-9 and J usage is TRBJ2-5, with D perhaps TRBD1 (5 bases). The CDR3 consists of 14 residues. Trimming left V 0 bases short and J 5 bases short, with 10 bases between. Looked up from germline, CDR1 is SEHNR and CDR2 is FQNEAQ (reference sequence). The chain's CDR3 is CASSLAGVAETQYF. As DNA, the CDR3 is TGTGCCAGCAGCTTAGCAGGGGTGGCGGAGACCCAGTACTTC.

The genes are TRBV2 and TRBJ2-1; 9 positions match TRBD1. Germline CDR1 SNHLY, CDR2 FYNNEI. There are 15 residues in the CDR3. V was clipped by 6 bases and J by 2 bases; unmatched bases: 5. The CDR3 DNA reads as TGTGCCAGCAGGAAGGGACAGGGCCCCTACAATGAGCAGTTCTTC. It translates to CASRKGQGPYNEQFF.

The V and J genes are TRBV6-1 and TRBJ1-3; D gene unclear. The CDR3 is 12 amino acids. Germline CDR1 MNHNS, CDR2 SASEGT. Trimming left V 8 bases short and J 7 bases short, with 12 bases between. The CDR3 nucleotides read TGTGCCAGCCTACCGAAGGCTAACACCATATATTTT. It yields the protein CASLPKANTIYF.

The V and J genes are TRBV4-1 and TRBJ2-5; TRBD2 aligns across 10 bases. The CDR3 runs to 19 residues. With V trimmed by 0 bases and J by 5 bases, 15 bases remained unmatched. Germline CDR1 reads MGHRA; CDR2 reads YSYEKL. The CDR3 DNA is TGCGCCAGCAGCCAAGATAGCGGGAGCGGGGGGGCCCTCAGGGAGACCCAGTACTTC. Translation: CASSQDSGSGGALRETQYF.

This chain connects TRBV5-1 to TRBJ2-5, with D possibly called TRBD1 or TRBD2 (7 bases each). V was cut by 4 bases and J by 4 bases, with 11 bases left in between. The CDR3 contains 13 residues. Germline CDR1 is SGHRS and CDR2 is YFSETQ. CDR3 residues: CASSPGGVETQYF. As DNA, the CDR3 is TGCGCCAGCAGCCCAGGGGGGGTAGAGACCCAGTACTTC.

CDR3 amino acids: CASSLGRRETQYF. CDR3 in DNA: TGCGCCAGCAGCCTAGGGCGGAGGGAGACCCAGTACTTC. The chain has TRBV4-1 and TRBJ2-5; TRBD2 might be the D (5 bases). The germline V gene encodes CDR1 MGHRA and CDR2 YSYEKL. Trimming took off 4 bases at V and 5 bases at J, with 11 bases between the two ends. The CDR3 has 13 amino acids.

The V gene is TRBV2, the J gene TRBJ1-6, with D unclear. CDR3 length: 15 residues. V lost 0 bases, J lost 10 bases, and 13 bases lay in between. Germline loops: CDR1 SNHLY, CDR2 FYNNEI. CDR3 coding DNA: TGTGCCAGCAGTGAAGCGCTTCAAGACATCTCACCCCTCCACTTT. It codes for CASSEALQDISPLHF. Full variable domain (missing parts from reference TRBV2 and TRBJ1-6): EPEVTQTPSHQVTQMGQEVILRCVPISNHLYFYWYRQILGQKVEFLVSFYNNEISEKSEIFDDQFSVERPDGSNFTLKIRSTKLEDSAMYFCASSEALQDISPLHFGNGTRLTVT.